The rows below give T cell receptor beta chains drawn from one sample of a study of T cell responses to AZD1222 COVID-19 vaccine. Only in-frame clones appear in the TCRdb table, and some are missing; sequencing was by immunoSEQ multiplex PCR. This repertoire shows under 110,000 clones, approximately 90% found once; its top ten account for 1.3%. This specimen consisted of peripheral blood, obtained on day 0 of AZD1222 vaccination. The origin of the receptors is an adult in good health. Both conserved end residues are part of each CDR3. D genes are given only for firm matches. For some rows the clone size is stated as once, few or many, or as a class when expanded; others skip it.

CDR3nt: TGCGCCAGCAGCCAAGATCCATTAAGGGGATCCGGCTACAATGAGCAGTTCTTC
CDR3aa: CASSQDPLRGSGYNEQFF
d_gene: .
abundance: .
j_gene: TRBJ2-1
v_gene: TRBV4-1

CDR3nt: TGTGCCAGCAGCCAGGAAAATAATCAGCCCCAGCATTTT
CDR3aa: CASSQENNQPQHF
d_gene: .
abundance: .
j_gene: TRBJ1-5
v_gene: TRBV4-2

CDR3nt: TGTGCCAGCAGTGAGGGAGATACGCAGTATTTT
CDR3aa: CASSEGDTQYF
d_gene: .
abundance: few
j_gene: TRBJ2-3
v_gene: TRBV6-1

CDR3nt: TGTGCCAGCAGCCCAGACCGCTCAGCCCTCCACTTT
CDR3aa: CASSPDRSALHF
d_gene: .
abundance: .
j_gene: TRBJ1-6
v_gene: TRBV11-2

CDR3nt: TGTGCCAGTAGTACGGAGGCGGGACTCCTAAACTATGGCTACACCTTC
CDR3aa: CASSTEAGLLNYGYTF
d_gene: .
abundance: .
j_gene: TRBJ1-2
v_gene: TRBV19

CDR3nt: TGTGCCAGTAGTCGGGACAGCGTGGGTGAGCAGTTCTTC
CDR3aa: CASSRDSVGEQFF
d_gene: TRBD1
abundance: .
j_gene: TRBJ2-1
v_gene: TRBV19

CDR3nt: TGTGCCAGCAGTCAGGACAGAAGGCCCGAGGAGCAGTTCTTC
CDR3aa: CASSQDRRPEEQFF
d_gene: .
abundance: .
j_gene: TRBJ2-1
v_gene: TRBV28

CDR3nt: TGTGCCAGCAGTGGGGGGCCCGGGGGCAGGAGATACTCTGGGGCCAACGTCCTGACTTTC
CDR3aa: CASSGGPGGRRYSGANVLTF
d_gene: .
abundance: .
j_gene: TRBJ2-6
v_gene: TRBV28

CDR3nt: TGTGCCAGCAGATATCTTAGCGGGGGGGCCAGCACAGATACGCAGTATTTT
CDR3aa: CASRYLSGGASTDTQYF
d_gene: TRBD2
abundance: .
j_gene: TRBJ2-3
v_gene: TRBV27

CDR3nt: TGTGCCTCCGGACAGCTCAATCAGCCCCAGCATTTT
CDR3aa: CASGQLNQPQHF
d_gene: .
abundance: .
j_gene: TRBJ1-5
v_gene: TRBV28

CDR3nt: TGTGCCAGCAGCGCGGCGGGCGCATTTGAAGAAAAACTGTTTTTT
CDR3aa: CASSAAGAFEEKLFF
d_gene: .
abundance: .
j_gene: TRBJ1-4
v_gene: TRBV11-2

CDR3nt: TGTGCCAGCAGTGAGGGAGGACAGTTTTTTAATGAGCAGTTCTTC
CDR3aa: CASSEGGQFFNEQFF
d_gene: .
abundance: .
j_gene: TRBJ2-1
v_gene: TRBV6-1

CDR3nt: TGTGCCAGCTCACCCGGACAGGGCTACTACGAGCAGTACTTC
CDR3aa: CASSPGQGYYEQYF
d_gene: TRBD1
abundance: .
j_gene: TRBJ2-7
v_gene: TRBV18

CDR3nt: TGTGCCATCAGTGAGTCGAGGGAAGACACTGAAGCTTTCTTT
CDR3aa: CAISESREDTEAFF
d_gene: .
abundance: .
j_gene: TRBJ1-1
v_gene: TRBV10-3

CDR3nt: TGCGCCAGCAGTTCATCGGGCAAGGGGTCCACCTTC
CDR3aa: CASSSSGKGSTF
d_gene: .
abundance: .
j_gene: TRBJ1-2
v_gene: TRBV5-1

CDR3nt: TGTGCCAGCAGCTTAGGGTTAGGAGGTGGGAACTATGGCTACACCTTC
CDR3aa: CASSLGLGGGNYGYTF
d_gene: .
abundance: .
j_gene: TRBJ1-2
v_gene: TRBV7-6

CDR3nt: TGTGCCAGCAGCAAATCAGGGGGCACCGGGGAGCTGTTTTTT
CDR3aa: CASSKSGGTGELFF
d_gene: TRBD1
abundance: .
j_gene: TRBJ2-2
v_gene: TRBV3-1/TRBV3-2